The 14 T cell receptor beta chains presented below share a single source sample, sequenced in a study of metastatic and nonmetastatic thyroid tumors. TCRdb used MiXCR to call clones anew from the PCR reads. The top ten clones hold approximately 30% of a sample with fewer than 35,000 clones, 30% of them seen once. Patients were all untreated before their thyroid surgery. Material: blood. All receptors derive from a female donor with papillary thyroid cancer or a benign thyroid nodule (not recorded which). Some clones in this sample may be carry-over from other donors' samples.

This clone has at least ten counts. The V and J genes are TRBV19 and TRBJ2-3, with D perhaps being TRBD1 or TRBD2 (5 bases each). The germline CDR1 and CDR2 sequences are LNHDA and SQIVND (reference sequence). V was trimmed by 7 bases and J by 0 bases, leaving 17 bases between them. This CDR3 region has 16 residues. In nucleotides, the CDR3 is TGTGCCAGTACTCCCCGGGGCGTTCGTAGCACAGATACGCAGTATTTT. Translating it yields CASTPRGVRSTDTQYF.

This chain connects TRBV12-3 or TRBV12-4 to TRBJ2-7, with unresolved D. The V end lost 5 bases, the J end lost 7 bases, and 12 bases lay between the germline ends. This CDR3 region has 12 residues. This chain's CDR3 is CASSPIGREQYF. The CDR3 DNA sequence: TGTGCCAGCAGTCCAATCGGTAGAGAGCAGTACTTC.

The chain is built from TRBV24-1 and TRBJ2-1, with TRBD2 matching 12 bases. Germline V CDR1 and CDR2: KGHDR, SFDVKD. The CDR3 contains 17 residues. Unmatched junction bases numbered 4, after V lost 4 bases and J lost 1 base. The CDR3: CATSDRTSGMSYNEQFF. DNA of the CDR3: TGTGCCACCAGTGACCGGACTAGCGGGATGTCCTACAATGAGCAGTTCTTC.

This clone was recorded a few times. The V call is TRBV19, the J call TRBJ1-6; D ambiguous. Germline V gives CDR1 LNHDA, CDR2 SQIVND (reference sequence). There are 13 residues in the CDR3. V lost 5 bases and J 8 bases, leaving 10 bases between the germline ends. The CDR3 loop is CASSSRIDSPLHF. Here the CDR3 DNA reads TGTGCCAGTAGTTCGCGGATTGATTCACCCCTCCACTTT.

The genes are TRBV28 and TRBJ2-7; the D gene is possibly TRBD2 (5 bases). In germline, CDR1 is MDHEN, CDR2 SYDVKM. Trimming shortened V by 2 bases and J by 3 bases, and 17 bases separated the two germline ends. The CDR3 consists of 16 residues. The CDR3 sequence is CASSLIPSGLVYEQYF. The CDR3 nucleotides are TGTGCCAGCAGTTTAATTCCCAGCGGCCTCGTCTACGAGCAGTACTTC.

The CDR3 nucleotides read TGTGCCAGCAGTTTAACGGGGACGACAGATACGCAGTATTTT. It encodes CASSLTGTTDTQYF. This rearrangement joins TRBV28 to TRBJ2-3; D is perhaps TRBD1 or TRBD2 (5 bases each). CDR3 size: 14 residues. Germline CDR1 and CDR2: MDHEN and SYDVKM. Trimming pared 2 bases from V and 3 bases from J, leaving 9 bases between.

The sample holds many counts of this clone. The V gene is TRBV7-6, the J gene TRBJ2-5, with 9 bases that match TRBD1. Losses at the gene ends were 4 bases for V and 3 bases for J; bases not matched to a gene: 3. CDR3 length: 14 amino acids. Germline V CDR1 and CDR2: SGHVS, FNYEAQ. CDR3 protein: CASSYRGQEETQYF. The DNA of the CDR3 is TGTGCCAGCAGCTACAGGGGGCAGGAAGAGACCCAGTACTTC.

This chain links TRBV11-2 with TRBJ2-5; D may correspond to TRBD1 or TRBD2 (5 bases each). CDR1 is SGHAT and CDR2 is FQNNGV in the germline V gene. Between the trimmed V and J ends, which lost 5 bases and 5 bases, there was a span of 18 bases. This CDR3 is 15 amino acids long. In nucleotides, the CDR3 is TGTGCCAGCAGCCCCTATCCCAAGGGGACGGAGACCCAGTACTTC. It yields the protein CASSPYPKGTETQYF.

This clone was seen at least ten times. This rearrangement joins TRBV29-1 to TRBJ2-3, with TRBD1 matching 7 bases. This CDR3 is built from 14 residues. V was clipped by 4 bases and J by 0 bases; unmatched bases: 4. Germline CDR1 SQVTM, CDR2 ANQGSEA. The chain's CDR3 is CSVGTGESTDTQYF. DNA of the CDR3: TGCAGCGTTGGCACAGGGGAGAGCACAGATACGCAGTATTTT.

V usage is TRBV5-1 and J usage is TRBJ2-2, with D possibly matching TRBD1 (7 bases). The CDR3 runs to 16 residues. The germline gives CDR1 SGHRS, CDR2 YFSETQ. Trimming left V 4 bases short and J 5 bases short, with 18 bases between. CDR3 nucleotide sequence: TGCGCCAGCAGCCCGGCAGGGGGGTCTGAGACCGGGGAGCTGTTTTTT. It yields the protein CASSPAGGSETGELFF.

The chain combines TRBV28 with TRBJ2-1; weak D call: TRBD2 (6 bases). Trimming pared 7 bases from V and 7 bases from J, leaving 17 bases between. The CDR3 consists of 14 residues. The germline gives CDR1 MDHEN, CDR2 SYDVKM. CDR3 sequence reads: CASTSSGEMNEQFF. The CDR3 nucleotides read TGTGCCAGCACGTCGTCGGGAGAGATGAATGAGCAGTTCTTC.

This clone was seen more than once but under ten times. The J gene is TRBJ2-2, the V gene TRBV6-2 or TRBV6-3; 7 bases fit TRBD2. CDR3 length: 14 residues. The trim removed 3 bases at V and 6 bases at J, leaving 4 bases unmatched. Germline CDR1 MNHEY, CDR2 SVGEGT. This CDR3 reads CASSYAGEAGELFF. The DNA of the CDR3 is TGTGCCAGCAGTTATGCGGGAGAGGCCGGGGAGCTGTTTTTT.

This clone was counted ten times or more. V gene TRBV5-6 combines with J gene TRBJ2-2; D remains ambiguous. Between the trimmed V and J ends, which lost 1 base and 5 bases, there was a span of 6 bases. The CDR3 sequence is 13 residues long. Per the germline V gene, CDR1 is SGHDT and CDR2 is YYEEEE. The CDR3 bases are TGTGCCAGCAGCTTGAATCCGACCGGGGAGCTGTTTTTT. Protein product: CASSLNPTGELFF.

Only a few counts were recorded for this clone. The chain joins TRBV20-1 to TRBJ1-1; the D is unclear. In germline, CDR1 is DFQATT, CDR2 SNEGSKA (reference sequence). The V end was cut by 0 bases, the J end by 1 base, with 12 bases between. The CDR3 is 15 residues long. CDR3 region: CSARDPADRNTEAFF. Written as DNA, the CDR3 is TGCAGTGCTAGAGATCCGGCAGATAGGAACACTGAAGCTTTCTTT.